These 15 T cell receptor beta chains came from one sample sequenced in a study of response to subunit inactivated influenza vaccine. TCRdb itself ran the RT-PCR reads through MiXCR, one entry per CDR3 protein. The table has around 750,000 distinct CDR3 sequences, 21% seen once. The sample consisted of PBMCs from blood, taken less than 6 days after vaccination. These TCRs come from a man between 50 and 59 years old who received an inactivated influenza vaccine.

The sample holds a few counts of this clonotype. The chain couples TRBV5-6 to TRBJ2-5; 13 bases line up with TRBD2. The CDR3 spans 15 residues. Germline V gene lookup returns CDR1 SGHDT and CDR2 YYEEEE. J gave up 6 bases and V 4 bases, and 6 bases lay outside the gene matches. CDR3 region: CASSPGLAGFKTQYF. CDR3 in DNA: TGTGCCAGCAGCCCGGGACTAGCGGGATTCAAGACCCAGTACTTC.

This clonotype was detected ten times or more. This sequence joins TRBV6-1 and TRBJ1-4, with 9 bases matching TRBD1. Germline trimming cut 4 bases from V and 4 bases from J; bases unmatched to any gene: 4. Germline V gives CDR1 MNHNS, CDR2 SASEGT. The CDR3 length is 15 residues. This CDR3 is CASSAGTGSNEKLFF. CDR3 nucleotide sequence: TGTGCCAGCAGTGCCGGGACAGGGAGTAATGAAAAACTGTTTTTT.

The table lists this clonotype with a count of one. The J gene is TRBJ1-2, the V gene TRBV10-3; maybe TRBD1 (5 bases). Germline V gene data show CDR1 as ENHRY and CDR2 as SYGVKD. The CDR3 is 14 residues long. Deletions cut 1 base from V and 4 bases from J, with 10 bases between. The CDR3 protein is CAISELWGSYGYTF. The CDR3 coding sequence is TGTGCCATCAGTGAGTTATGGGGGTCCTATGGCTACACCTTC.

This clonotype was seen only a few times. This chain connects TRBV20-1 to TRBJ2-1; a possible D gene is TRBD2 (5 bases). This CDR3 is built from 11 residues. The V gene's germline CDR1 is DFQATT and CDR2 SNEGSKA (reference sequence). Deletions cut 8 bases from V and 8 bases from J, with 13 bases between. DNA of the CDR3: TGCAGTAGCGGTGGTTGGGATGAGCAGTTCTTC. Its protein is CSSGGWDEQFF.

This clonotype was found a few times. This chain joins TRBV25-1 and TRBJ2-5, with 9 bases lining up with TRBD2. Losses at the gene ends were 1 base for V and 2 bases for J; bases not matched to a gene: 5. In germline, CDR1 is MGHDK, CDR2 SYGVNS. The CDR3 loop spans 16 amino acids. CDR3 sequence reads: CASSELSSGVQETQYF. The CDR3 DNA is TGTGCCAGCAGTGAATTGTCTAGCGGGGTTCAAGAGACCCAGTACTTC.

This clonotype was detected a few times. The CDR3 nucleotides are TGTGCCAGCAGCCAAGGAGACGACACTGAAGCTTTCTTT. Translating gives CASSQGDDTEAFF. The chain recombines TRBV4-2 with TRBJ1-1, with no clear D. CDR3 length equals 13 residues. Deletions cut 1 base from V and 3 bases from J, with 6 bases between. Germline V gives CDR1 LGHNA, CDR2 YNFKEQ.

This clonotype was detected ten times or more. The chain employs TRBV29-1 and TRBJ2-2; D gene unclear. Looked up from germline, CDR1 is SQVTM and CDR2 is ANQGSEA. The CDR3 covers 13 residues. Trimming removed 4 bases at V and 4 bases at J, with 10 bases between. In nucleotides, the CDR3 is TGCAGCGTTGTCCGGACGGTCACCGGGGAGCTGTTTTTT. Translating it yields CSVVRTVTGELFF.

The rearrangement joins TRBV30 to TRBJ1-2; D uncertain. This CDR3 contains 15 residues. CDR1 is GTSNPN, CDR2 SVGIG, per germline (reference sequence). With 5 bases removed from V and 0 bases from J, the gap between germline ends came to 16 bases. The chain's CDR3 is CAWSAPGSANYGYTF. The CDR3 DNA sequence: TGTGCCTGGTCCGCTCCCGGGTCTGCTAACTATGGCTACACCTTC.

The V gene is TRBV20-1, the J gene TRBJ2-7; 9 bases agree with TRBD2. CDR1 and CDR2 from the germline V gene are DFQATT and SNEGSKA (reference sequence). The length of the CDR3 is 13 residues. Losses at the gene ends were 5 bases for V and 3 bases for J; bases not matched to a gene: 5. CDR3 region: CSALAGEVYEQYF. The CDR3 DNA sequence: TGCAGTGCTTTAGCGGGAGAAGTCTACGAGCAGTACTTC.

The V call is TRBV6-2 or TRBV6-3, the J call TRBJ2-7; D is perhaps TRBD2 (5 bases). The CDR3 covers 14 residues. Per the germline V gene, CDR1 is MNHEY and CDR2 is SVGEGT. The germline V and J ends were trimmed by 6 bases and 2 bases, with 14 bases remaining between them. CDR3 region: CASSRHRGAYEQYF. The CDR3 bases are TGTGCCAGCAGCCGGCATCGGGGAGCCTACGAGCAGTACTTC.

The CDR3 region is CASTGQAGNQPQHF. The CDR3 DNA sequence: TGTGCCAGCACCGGACAGGCGGGTAATCAGCCCCAGCATTTT. The chain has TRBV2 and TRBJ1-5, with 7 bases aligning to TRBD1. CDR3 length equals 14 residues. Per the germline V gene, CDR1 is SNHLY and CDR2 is FYNNEI. Trimming cost V 7 bases and J 4 bases; bases outside gene matches: 7.

This clonotype was observed a handful of times. V is TRBV5-1 and J is TRBJ2-7; no definite D call. The CDR3 has 14 residues. The V end was cut by 5 bases, the J end by 5 bases, with 17 bases between. The germline V gene has CDR1 SGHRS and CDR2 YFSETQ. The CDR3 loop reads CASRYGPTPNEQYF. The CDR3 region has the DNA TGCGCCAGCAGGTACGGTCCTACCCCCAACGAGCAGTACTTC.

The V and J genes are TRBV3-1 and TRBJ2-1, with D perhaps TRBD2 (5 bases). The V and J ends lost 3 bases and 11 bases respectively, with 14 bases between them. The CDR3 has 13 amino acids. Germline loops: CDR1 LGHDT, CDR2 YNNKEL (reference sequence). CDR3 loop: CASSQYEGTKQFF. The DNA of the CDR3 is TGTGCCAGCAGCCAGTATGAGGGAACAAAGCAGTTCTTC.

CDR3 nucleotide sequence: TGTGCCTGGAGTGCCTCGGTCCGGTACGAGCAGTACTTC. Amino acids: CAWSASVRYEQYF. The rearrangement uses TRBV30 and TRBJ2-7; D not resolved. This CDR3 has 13 amino acids. Germline V CDR1 and CDR2: GTSNPN, SVGIG (reference sequence). V lost 1 base and J 4 bases, leaving 11 bases between the germline ends.

This chain connects TRBV6-2 or TRBV6-3 to TRBJ2-1; 9 bases match TRBD1. With 0 bases clipped from V and 0 bases from J, the junction kept 3 bases outside the gene matches. The germline V gene has CDR1 MNHEY and CDR2 SVGEGT. The CDR3 extends over 17 amino acids. The CDR3 reads CASSYSLDRGSYNEQFF. CDR3 in DNA: TGTGCCAGCAGTTACTCACTGGACAGGGGCTCCTACAATGAGCAGTTCTTC.